The clone carrying this TCR beta chain was counted many times. Its specificity is not known. The source of the sample is a study of response to subunit inactivated influenza vaccine. General study points: Only a handful of new T cells, the authors suggested, are recruited with each seasonal influenza vaccination.

CDR1 SNHLY and CDR2 FYNNEI come from the germline V gene. V lost 3 bases to trimming and J lost 3 bases; unmatched junction nucleotides: 4. The CDR3 sequence is 15 residues long. From the RT-PCR reads, TCRdb called clonotypes with MiXCR, one entry per CDR3 protein. The table shows under 950,000 distinct CDR3 sequences, with 21% occurring only once. The V gene is TRBV2, the J gene TRBJ2-5; 10 bases are a match to TRBD2. The TCR was taken from a man aged 50-59 years who received an inactivated influenza vaccine. The material was PBMCs from blood, obtained 5 to 6 days after vaccination. CDR3 sequence: CASSDSGRAEETQYF. The CDR3 DNA reads TGTGCCAGCAGTGACAGCGGGAGGGCCGAAGAGACCCAGTACTTC.